These T cell receptor beta chains were read from a single sample in a study of T cell responses to AZD1222 COVID-19 vaccine. Only in-frame clones appear in the TCRdb table, and some are missing; sequencing was by immunoSEQ multiplex PCR. The repertoire consists of 90,000 or so clones, with roughly 84% occurring once and the leading ten covering roughly 19%. Sequencing used peripheral blood, obtained on day 0 of AZD1222 vaccination. These receptors all come from an adult in good health. Both conserved end residues are part of each CDR3. The order of the fields is J gene, clone size, V gene, D gene, CDR3 DNA, CDR3 protein. A D gene is named only where the DNA matches it firmly. A clone size is listed for some rows: how often the clone was seen (once, few, many), or a class if it is expanded.

>TRBJ2-5|NA|TRBV5-1|NA
TGCGCCAGCAGCTTGCGACTACGAGAGACCCAGTACTTC
CASSLRLRETQYF
>TRBJ2-7|NA|TRBV7-8|NA
TGTGCCAGCAGCTTAGAGGGCCTCGCGGGCGAGCAGTACTTC
CASSLEGLAGEQYF
>TRBJ1-4|NA|TRBV5-1|NA
TGCGCCAGCAGCTTGGGCAGCGTTACAACTAATGAAAAACTGTTTTTT
CASSLGSVTTNEKLFF
>TRBJ1-3|NA|TRBV11-2|NA
TGTGCCAGCAGCTCTGGGATTTCTGGAAACACCATATATTTT
CASSSGISGNTIYF
>TRBJ2-7|NA|TRBV28|TRBD2
TGTGCCAGCAGCCAAATGGGACTAGCGGGAGGGTACGAGCAGTACTTC
CASSQMGLAGGYEQYF
>TRBJ1-2|NA|TRBV10-3|TRBD1
TGTGCCATCACCAACGAGGGGGCCAGGCAGGGCTACACCTTC
CAITNEGARQGYTF
>TRBJ1-4|few|TRBV6-6|NA
TGTGCCAGCAGTTACCTAGCAGTGGGTCCTGAAAAACTGTTTTTT
CASSYLAVGPEKLFF
>TRBJ1-1|NA|TRBV12-3/TRBV12-4|NA
TGTGCCAGCAGTCCTAGGGGGATCACTGAAGCTTTCTTT
CASSPRGITEAFF
>TRBJ2-3|NA|TRBV29-1|NA
TGCAGCGCGAGGGCAGGGGGCACAGATACGCAGTATTTT
CSARAGGTDTQYF
>TRBJ2-3|NA|TRBV2|NA
TGTGCCAGCAGTGAAGAGTGGGAAGGACCAGATACGCAGTATTTT
CASSEEWEGPDTQYF
>TRBJ2-1|NA|TRBV12-3/TRBV12-4|NA
TGTGCCAGCAGTTTCTCTACCTACAATGAGCAGTTCTTC
CASSFSTYNEQFF
>TRBJ2-3|NA|TRBV3-1/TRBV3-2|TRBD1
TGTGCCAGCAGCTCCCGACAGGGTTGGGCAGATACGCAGTATTTT
CASSSRQGWADTQYF